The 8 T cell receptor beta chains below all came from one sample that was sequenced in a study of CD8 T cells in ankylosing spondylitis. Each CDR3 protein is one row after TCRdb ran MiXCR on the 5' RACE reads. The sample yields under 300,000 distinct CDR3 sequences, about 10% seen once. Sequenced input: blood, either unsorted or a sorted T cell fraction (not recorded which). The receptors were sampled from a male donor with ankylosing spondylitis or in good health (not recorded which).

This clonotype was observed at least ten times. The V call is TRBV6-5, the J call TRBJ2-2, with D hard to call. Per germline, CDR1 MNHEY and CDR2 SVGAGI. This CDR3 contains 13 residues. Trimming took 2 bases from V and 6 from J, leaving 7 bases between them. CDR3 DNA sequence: TGTGCCAGCAGTTACACTTGGGCCGGGGAGCTGTTTTTT. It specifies CASSYTWAGELFF.

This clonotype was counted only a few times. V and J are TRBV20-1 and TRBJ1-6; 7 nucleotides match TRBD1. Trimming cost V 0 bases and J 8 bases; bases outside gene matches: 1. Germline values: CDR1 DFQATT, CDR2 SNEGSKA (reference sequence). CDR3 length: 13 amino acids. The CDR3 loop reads CSARDRGDSPLHF. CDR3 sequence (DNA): TGCAGTGCTAGAGACAGGGGGGATTCACCCCTCCACTTT.

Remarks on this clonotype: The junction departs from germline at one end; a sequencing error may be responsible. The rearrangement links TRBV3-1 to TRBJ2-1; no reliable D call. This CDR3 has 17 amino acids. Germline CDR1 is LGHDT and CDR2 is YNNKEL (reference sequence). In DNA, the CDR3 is TGTGCTAGCAGCCAAGTTGCTTTGGCCGGACGGGTCAGTGAGCAGTTCTTC. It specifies CASSQVALAGRVSEQFF.

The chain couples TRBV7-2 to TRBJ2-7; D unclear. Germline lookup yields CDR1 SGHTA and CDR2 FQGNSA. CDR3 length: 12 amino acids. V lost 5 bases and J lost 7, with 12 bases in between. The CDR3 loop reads CASSQPLGEQYF. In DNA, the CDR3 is TGTGCCAGCAGCCAACCCTTAGGGGAGCAGTACTTC.

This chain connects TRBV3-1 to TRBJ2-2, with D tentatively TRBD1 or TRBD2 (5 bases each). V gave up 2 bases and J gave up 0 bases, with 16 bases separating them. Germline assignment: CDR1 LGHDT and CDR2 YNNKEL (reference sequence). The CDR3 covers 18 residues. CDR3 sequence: CASSQRSTGPTNTGELFF. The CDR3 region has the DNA TGTGCCAGCAGCCAACGTTCCACGGGACCGACGAACACCGGGGAGCTGTTTTTT.

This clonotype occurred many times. The CDR3: CASSLKAGAVYEQYF. DNA of the CDR3: TGTGCCAGCAGCTTAAAAGCGGGGGCGGTTTACGAGCAGTACTTC. The V and J genes are TRBV7-6 and TRBJ2-7, with 8 bases that match TRBD2. The length of the CDR3 is 15 residues. With 2 bases clipped from V and 4 bases from J, the junction kept 7 bases outside the gene matches. The germline V gene has CDR1 SGHVS and CDR2 FNYEAQ.

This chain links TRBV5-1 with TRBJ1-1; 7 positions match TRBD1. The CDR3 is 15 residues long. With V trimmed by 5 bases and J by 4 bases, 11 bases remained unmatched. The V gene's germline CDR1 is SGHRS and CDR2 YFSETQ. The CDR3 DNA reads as TGCGCCAGCAGTTTTTCAGGGGGGAAAGGCACTGAAGCTTTCTTT. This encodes CASSFSGGKGTEAFF.

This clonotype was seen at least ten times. The CDR3 region is CASSLAGRDTEAFF. The CDR3 nucleotides are TGCGCCAGCAGCTTGGCGGGGAGGGACACTGAAGCTTTCTTT. The J gene is TRBJ1-1, the V gene TRBV5-1; D not resolved. There are 14 residues in the CDR3. Germline CDR1 SGHRS, CDR2 YFSETQ. V lost 0 bases and J 3 bases, leaving 9 bases between the germline ends.